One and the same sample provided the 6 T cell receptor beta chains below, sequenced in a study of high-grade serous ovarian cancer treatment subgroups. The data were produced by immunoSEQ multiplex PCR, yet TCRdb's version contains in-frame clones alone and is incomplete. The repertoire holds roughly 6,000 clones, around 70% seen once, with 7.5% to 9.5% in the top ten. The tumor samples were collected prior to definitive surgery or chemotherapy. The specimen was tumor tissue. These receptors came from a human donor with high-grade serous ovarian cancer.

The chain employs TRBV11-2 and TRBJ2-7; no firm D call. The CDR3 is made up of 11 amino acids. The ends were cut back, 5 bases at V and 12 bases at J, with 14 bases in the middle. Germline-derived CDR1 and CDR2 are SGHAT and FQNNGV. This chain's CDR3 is CASSARLFVYF. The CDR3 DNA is TGTGCCAGCAGCGCTAGACTGTTTGTGTACTTC.

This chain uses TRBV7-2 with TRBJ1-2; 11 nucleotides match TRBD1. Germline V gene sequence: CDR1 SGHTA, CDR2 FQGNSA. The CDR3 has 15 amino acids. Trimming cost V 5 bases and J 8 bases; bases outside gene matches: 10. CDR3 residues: CASSPRTGGEGGYTF. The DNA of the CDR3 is TGTGCCAGCAGCCCCCGGACAGGGGGCGAGGGCGGCTACACCTTC.

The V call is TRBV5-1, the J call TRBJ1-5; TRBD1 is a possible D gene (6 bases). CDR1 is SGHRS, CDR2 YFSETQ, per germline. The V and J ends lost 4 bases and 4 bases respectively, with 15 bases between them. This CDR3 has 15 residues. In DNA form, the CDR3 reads TGCGCCAGCAGCCCTACAGGGAGTGCTAATCAGCCCCAGCATTTT. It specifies CASSPTGSANQPQHF.

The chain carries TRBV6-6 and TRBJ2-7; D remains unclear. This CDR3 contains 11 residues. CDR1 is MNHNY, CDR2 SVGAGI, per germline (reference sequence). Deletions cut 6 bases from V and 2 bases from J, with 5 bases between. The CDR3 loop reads CASSLTYEQYF. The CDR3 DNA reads TGTGCCAGCAGCTTAACCTACGAGCAGTACTTC.

Written as DNA, the CDR3 is TGTGCCAGCAGCTGGGACAGCAATGAGCAGTTCTTC. Protein: CASSWDSNEQFF. The chain employs TRBV11-2 and TRBJ2-1; 7 positions match TRBD1. Germline V gene lookup returns CDR1 SGHAT and CDR2 FQNNGV. CDR3 length: 12 residues. The V segment lost 4 bases and the J segment 6 bases; nucleotides outside the gene matches: 0.

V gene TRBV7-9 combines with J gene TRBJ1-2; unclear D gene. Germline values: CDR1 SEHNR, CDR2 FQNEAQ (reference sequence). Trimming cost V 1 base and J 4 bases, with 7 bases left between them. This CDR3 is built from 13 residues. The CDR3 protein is CASSLGQFYGYTF. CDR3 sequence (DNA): TGTGCCAGCAGCTTAGGTCAGTTCTATGGCTACACCTTC.